This T cell receptor (beta chain) was found in a study of Ad26.COV2.S vaccination and SARS-CoV-2 variants. Study background: Doses of Ad26.COV2.S were injected into muscle once or twice, 56 days apart.

Documented treatment: roughly 18 received Ad26.COV2.S at low or high dose, single or two shots; about 5 received placebo; per-sample allocation not given. Following the first vaccine or placebo injection, samples were taken on day 63. Its platform was an Ad26 vector, and its expressed antigen was Wuhan-strain SARS-CoV-2 spike. This CDR3 has 18 amino acids. Using immunoSEQ multiplex PCR, the repertoire was profiled, and TCRdb retains in-frame clones only, with some absent. Of approximately 480,000 clones in the sample, about 83% are singletons; the top ten hold around 13%. Source: peripheral blood, taken in a trial of Ad26.COV2.S vaccine versus placebo. This clonotype was obtained from a person aged 18 to 65 who received the Ad26.COV2.S COVID-19 vaccine or a placebo. The gene calls are TRBV21-1 and TRBJ1-3; the D call of TRBD1 is as the table states it, not checked on the DNA. TRBV21-1 is a pseudogene. The DNA for the CDR3 is TGTGCCAGCAGCATTGCGGGACAGGGGCCCTTCTCTGGAAACACCATATATTTT. The encoded protein is CASSIAGQGPFSGNTIYF.